This TCR beta chain comes out of a study of radiotherapy plus CTLA-4 blockade in lung cancer. Findings and caveats of the study: Peripheral blood showed expansion of tumor-derived TCR clones after radiotherapy and ipilimumab. Strongest reported response predictors: early blood clone changes and post-radiation interferon-beta.

Profiling relied on immunoSEQ multiplex PCR, and the TCRdb table lists in-frame clones only, not all of them. The table shows roughly 80,000 clones, with 60% to 85% occurring only once. A note on this clone: Its specificity is not known.

The V segment lost 10 bases and the J segment 5 bases; nucleotides outside the gene matches: 10. CDR3 size: 14 residues. CDR1 MNHNS and CDR2 SASEGT come from the germline V gene. This chain uses TRBV6-1 with TRBJ1-5; TRBD1 aligns across 8 bases. The sequence was obtained from a human donor with non-small cell lung cancer who had a partial response to radiotherapy plus ipilimumab. Some clones in this sample may be carry-over from other donors' samples. The specimen comprised peripheral blood, sampled from a patient treated with radiotherapy plus ipilimumab. In DNA form, the CDR3 reads TGTGCCACCACGCCGGACAGGGAGGATCAGCCCCAGCATTTT. Protein sequence: CATTPDREDQPQHF.